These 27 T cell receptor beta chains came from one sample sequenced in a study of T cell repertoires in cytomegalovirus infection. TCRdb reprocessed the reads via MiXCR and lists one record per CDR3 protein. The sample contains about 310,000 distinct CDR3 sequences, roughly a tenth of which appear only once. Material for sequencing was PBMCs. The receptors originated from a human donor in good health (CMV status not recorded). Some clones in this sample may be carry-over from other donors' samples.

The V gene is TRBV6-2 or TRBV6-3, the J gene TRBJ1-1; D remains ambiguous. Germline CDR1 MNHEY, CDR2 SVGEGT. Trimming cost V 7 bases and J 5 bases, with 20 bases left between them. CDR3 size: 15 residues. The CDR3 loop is CASTHTSLSRTEAFF. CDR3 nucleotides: TGTGCCAGCACCCATACATCCCTAAGTAGAACTGAAGCTTTCTTT.

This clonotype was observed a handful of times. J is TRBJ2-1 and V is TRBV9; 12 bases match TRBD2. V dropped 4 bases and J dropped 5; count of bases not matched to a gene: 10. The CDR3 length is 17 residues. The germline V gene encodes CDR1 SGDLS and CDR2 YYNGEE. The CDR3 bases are TGTGCCAGCAGCCCTTCTAGCGGGGGGGCCAACCACAATGAGCAGTTCTTC. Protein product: CASSPSSGGANHNEQFF.

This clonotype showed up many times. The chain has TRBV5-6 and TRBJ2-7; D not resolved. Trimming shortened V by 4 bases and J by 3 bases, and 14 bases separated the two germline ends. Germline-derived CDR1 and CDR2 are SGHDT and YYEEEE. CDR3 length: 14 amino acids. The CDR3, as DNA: TGTGCCAGCAGCCCGGGCGGTGGGTTCTACGAGCAGTACGTC. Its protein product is CASSPGGGFYEQYV.

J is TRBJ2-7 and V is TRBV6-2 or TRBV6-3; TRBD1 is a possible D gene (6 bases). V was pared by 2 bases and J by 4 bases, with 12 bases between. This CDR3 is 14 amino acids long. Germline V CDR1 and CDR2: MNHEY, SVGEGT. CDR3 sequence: CASSYTTGRYEQYV. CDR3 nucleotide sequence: TGTGCCAGCAGTTACACGACAGGCCGGTACGAGCAGTACGTC.

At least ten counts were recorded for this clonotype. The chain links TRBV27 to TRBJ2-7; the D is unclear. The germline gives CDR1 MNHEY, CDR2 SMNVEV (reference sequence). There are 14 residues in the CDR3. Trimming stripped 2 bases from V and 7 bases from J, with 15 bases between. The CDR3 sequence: CASSLEGIWGEQYF. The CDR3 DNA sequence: TGTGCCAGCAGTTTAGAAGGGATATGGGGTGAGCAGTACTTC.

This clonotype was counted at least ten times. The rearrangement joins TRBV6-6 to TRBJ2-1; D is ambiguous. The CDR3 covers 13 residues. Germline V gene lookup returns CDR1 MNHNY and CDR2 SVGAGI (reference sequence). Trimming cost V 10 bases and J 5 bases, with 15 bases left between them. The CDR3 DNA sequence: TGTGCCACCTCTGATGAGGTCCACAATGAGCAGTTCTTC. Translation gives CATSDEVHNEQFF.

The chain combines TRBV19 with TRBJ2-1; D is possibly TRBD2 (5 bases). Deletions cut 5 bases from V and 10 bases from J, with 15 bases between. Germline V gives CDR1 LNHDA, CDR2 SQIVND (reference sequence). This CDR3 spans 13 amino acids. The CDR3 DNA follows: TGTGCCAGTAGTGTTACTAGTGTGGGAGAGCAGTTCTTC. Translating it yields CASSVTSVGEQFF.

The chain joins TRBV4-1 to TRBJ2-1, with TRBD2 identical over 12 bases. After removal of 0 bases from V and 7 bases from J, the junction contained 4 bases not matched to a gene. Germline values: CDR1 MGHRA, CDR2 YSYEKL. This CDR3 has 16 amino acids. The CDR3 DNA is TGCGCCAGCAGCCAAGATGAGACTAGCGGGGGTAATGAGCAGTTCTTC. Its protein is CASSQDETSGGNEQFF.

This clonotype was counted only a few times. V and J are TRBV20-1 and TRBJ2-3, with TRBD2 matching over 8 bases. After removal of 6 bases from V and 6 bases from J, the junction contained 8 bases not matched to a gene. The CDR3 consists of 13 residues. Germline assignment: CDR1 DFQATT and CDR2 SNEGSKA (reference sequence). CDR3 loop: CSAPSGGSDTQYF. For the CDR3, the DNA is TGCAGTGCCCCCAGCGGGGGTTCGGATACGCAGTATTTT.

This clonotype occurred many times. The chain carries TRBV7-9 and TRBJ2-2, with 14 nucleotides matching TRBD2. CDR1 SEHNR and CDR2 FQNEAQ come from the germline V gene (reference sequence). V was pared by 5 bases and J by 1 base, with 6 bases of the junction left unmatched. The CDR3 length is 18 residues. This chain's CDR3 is CASSAGTSGGLNTGELFF. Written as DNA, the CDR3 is TGTGCCAGCAGCGCCGGGACTAGCGGGGGCCTGAACACCGGGGAGCTGTTTTTT.

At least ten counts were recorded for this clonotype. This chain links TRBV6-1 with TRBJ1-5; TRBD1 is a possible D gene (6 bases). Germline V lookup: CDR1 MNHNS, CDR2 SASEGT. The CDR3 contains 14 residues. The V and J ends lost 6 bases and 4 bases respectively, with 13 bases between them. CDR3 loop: CASSRTELNQPQHF. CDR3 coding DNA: TGTGCCAGCAGCCGGACAGAACTTAATCAGCCCCAGCATTTT.

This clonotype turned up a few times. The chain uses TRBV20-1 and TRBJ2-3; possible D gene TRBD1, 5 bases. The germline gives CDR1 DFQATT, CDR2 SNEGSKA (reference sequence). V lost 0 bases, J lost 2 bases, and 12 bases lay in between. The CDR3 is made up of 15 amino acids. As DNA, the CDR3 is TGCAGTGCTAGAGATCACAGGCGGTACACAGATACGCAGTATTTT. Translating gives CSARDHRRYTDTQYF.

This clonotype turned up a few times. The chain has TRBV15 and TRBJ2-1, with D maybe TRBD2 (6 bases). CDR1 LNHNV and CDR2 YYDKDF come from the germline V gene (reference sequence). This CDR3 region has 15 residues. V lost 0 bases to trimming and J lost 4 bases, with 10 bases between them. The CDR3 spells CATSRDKGTYNEQFF. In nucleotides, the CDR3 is TGTGCCACCAGCAGAGATAAAGGGACTTACAATGAGCAGTTCTTC.

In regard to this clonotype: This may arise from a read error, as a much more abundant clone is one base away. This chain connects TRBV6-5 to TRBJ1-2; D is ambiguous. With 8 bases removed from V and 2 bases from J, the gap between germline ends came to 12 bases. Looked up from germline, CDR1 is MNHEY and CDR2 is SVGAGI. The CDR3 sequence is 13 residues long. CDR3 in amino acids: CASRLTRNYGYTF. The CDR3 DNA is TGTGCCAGCCGTCTGACACGAAACTATGGCTACACCTTC.

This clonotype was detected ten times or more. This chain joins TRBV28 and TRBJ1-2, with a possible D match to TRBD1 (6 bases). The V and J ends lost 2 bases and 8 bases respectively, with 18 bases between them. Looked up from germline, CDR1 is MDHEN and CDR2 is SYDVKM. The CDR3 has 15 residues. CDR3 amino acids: CASSLALEDRRGYTF. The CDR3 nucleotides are TGTGCCAGCAGTTTAGCCCTAGAGGACAGACGCGGCTACACCTTC.

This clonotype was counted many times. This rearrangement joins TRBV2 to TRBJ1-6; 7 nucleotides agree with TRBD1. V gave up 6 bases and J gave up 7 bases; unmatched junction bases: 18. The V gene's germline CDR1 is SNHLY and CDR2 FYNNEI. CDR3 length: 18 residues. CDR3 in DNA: TGTGCCAGCAGGGAGGGACAGAAACTTATCCGGGGGAATTCACCCCTCCACTTT. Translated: CASREGQKLIRGNSPLHF.

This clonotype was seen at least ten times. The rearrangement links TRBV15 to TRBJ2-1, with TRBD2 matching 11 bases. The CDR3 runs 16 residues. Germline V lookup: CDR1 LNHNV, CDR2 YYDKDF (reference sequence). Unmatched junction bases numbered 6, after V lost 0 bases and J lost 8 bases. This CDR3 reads CATSRDTLAGGYEQFF. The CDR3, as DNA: TGTGCCACCAGCAGAGATACTCTAGCGGGGGGCTATGAGCAGTTCTTC.

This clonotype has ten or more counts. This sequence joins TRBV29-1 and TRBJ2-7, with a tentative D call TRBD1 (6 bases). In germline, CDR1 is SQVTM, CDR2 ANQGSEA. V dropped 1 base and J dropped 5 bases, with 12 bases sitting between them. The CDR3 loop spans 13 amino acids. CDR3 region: CSVEGQDSHEQYF. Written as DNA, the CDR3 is TGCAGCGTTGAAGGGCAGGACAGCCACGAGCAGTACTTC.

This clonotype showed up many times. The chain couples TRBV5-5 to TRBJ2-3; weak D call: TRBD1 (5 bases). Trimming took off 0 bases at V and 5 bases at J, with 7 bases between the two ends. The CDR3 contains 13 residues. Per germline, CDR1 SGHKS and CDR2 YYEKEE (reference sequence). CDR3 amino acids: CASSLEGRDTQYF. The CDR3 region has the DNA TGTGCCAGCAGCTTGGAGGGGCGAGATACGCAGTATTTT.

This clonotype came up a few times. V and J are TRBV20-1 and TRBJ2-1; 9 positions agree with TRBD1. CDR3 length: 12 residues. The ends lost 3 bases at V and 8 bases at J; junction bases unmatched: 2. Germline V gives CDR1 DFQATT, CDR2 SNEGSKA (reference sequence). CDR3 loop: CSARRDRDEQFF. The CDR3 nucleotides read TGCAGTGCTAGGCGGGACAGGGATGAGCAGTTCTTC.

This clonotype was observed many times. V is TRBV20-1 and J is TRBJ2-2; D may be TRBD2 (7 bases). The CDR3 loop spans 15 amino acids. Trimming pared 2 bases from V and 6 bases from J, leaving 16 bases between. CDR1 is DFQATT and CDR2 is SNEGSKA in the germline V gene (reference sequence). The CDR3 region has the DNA TGCAGTGCTAGACAGCCGGGCGGGGGCCCCGGGGAGCTGTTTTTT. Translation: CSARQPGGGPGELFF.

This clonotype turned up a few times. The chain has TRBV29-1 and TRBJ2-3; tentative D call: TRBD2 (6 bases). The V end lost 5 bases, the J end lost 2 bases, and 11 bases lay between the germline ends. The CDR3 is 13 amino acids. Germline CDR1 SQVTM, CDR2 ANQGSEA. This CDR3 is CSVKGLNTDTQYF. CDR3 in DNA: TGCAGCGTTAAGGGACTGAACACAGATACGCAGTATTTT.

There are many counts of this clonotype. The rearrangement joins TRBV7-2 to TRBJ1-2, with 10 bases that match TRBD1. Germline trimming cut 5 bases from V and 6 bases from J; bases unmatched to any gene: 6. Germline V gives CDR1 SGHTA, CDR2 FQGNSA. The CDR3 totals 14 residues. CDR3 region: CASSPMTGGNGYTF. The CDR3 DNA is TGTGCCAGCAGCCCGATGACAGGGGGCAATGGCTACACCTTC.

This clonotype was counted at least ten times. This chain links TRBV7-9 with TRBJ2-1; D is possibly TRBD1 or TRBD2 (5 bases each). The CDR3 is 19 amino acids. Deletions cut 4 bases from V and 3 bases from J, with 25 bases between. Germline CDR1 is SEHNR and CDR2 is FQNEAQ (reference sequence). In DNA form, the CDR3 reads TGTGCCAGCAGCTCGTCCCGGCAGGGAGTCTTTAAAGTCTACAATGAGCAGTTCTTC. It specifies CASSSSRQGVFKVYNEQFF.

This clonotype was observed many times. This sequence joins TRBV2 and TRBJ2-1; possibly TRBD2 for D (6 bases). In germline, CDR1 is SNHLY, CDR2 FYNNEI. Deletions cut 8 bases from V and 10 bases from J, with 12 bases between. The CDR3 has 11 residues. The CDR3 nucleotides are TGTGCCAGCGGGGGGACGAGCGAGCAGTTCTTC. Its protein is CASGGTSEQFF.

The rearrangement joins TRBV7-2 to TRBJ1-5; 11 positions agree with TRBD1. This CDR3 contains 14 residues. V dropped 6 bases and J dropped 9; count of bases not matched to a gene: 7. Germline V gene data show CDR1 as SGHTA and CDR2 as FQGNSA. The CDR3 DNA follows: TGTGCCAGCAGTTGGACAGGGGGCGATTCGCCCCAGCATTTT. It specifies CASSWTGGDSPQHF.

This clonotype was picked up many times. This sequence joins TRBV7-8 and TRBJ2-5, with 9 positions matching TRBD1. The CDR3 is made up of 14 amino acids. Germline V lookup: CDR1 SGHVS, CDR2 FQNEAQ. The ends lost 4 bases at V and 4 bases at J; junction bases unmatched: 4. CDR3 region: CASSSRTGAETQYF. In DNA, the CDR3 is TGTGCCAGCAGCTCAAGGACAGGGGCAGAGACCCAGTACTTC.